The rows below give T cell receptor beta chains drawn from one sample of a study of blood T cell repertoires in COVID-19. Sequencing used immunoSEQ multiplex PCR; TCRdb keeps in-frame clones, though not all of them. The sample includes a few hundred thousand clones, roughly 85% of them seen just once. The source material was PBMCs or T cells enriched from blood (not recorded which). The receptors derive from a woman aged 50 to 65 who had recovered from COVID-19. CDR3s include the opening cysteine and the closing phenylalanine or tryptophan. D genes are given only for firm matches. Only part of the rows carry a size: once, few, many, or a class if the clone is expanded.

J gene: TRBJ1-5; clone size: .; D gene: TRBD1; CDR3 length: 15; V gene: TRBV6-5; CDR3 protein: CASSRGQGVDQPQHF; CDR3 DNA: TGTGCCAGCAGTCGGGGACAGGGAGTAGATCAGCCCCAGCATTTT
J gene: TRBJ2-7; clone size: .; D gene: .; CDR3 length: 13; V gene: TRBV2; CDR3 protein: CASSADRYYEQYF; CDR3 DNA: TGTGCCAGCAGTGCTGACAGATATTACGAGCAGTACTTC
J gene: TRBJ2-7; clone size: .; D gene: .; CDR3 length: 13; V gene: TRBV11-3; CDR3 protein: CASSFGGADEQYF; CDR3 DNA: TGTGCCAGCAGCTTCGGCGGCGCGGACGAGCAGTACTTC
J gene: TRBJ2-7; clone size: .; D gene: TRBD1; CDR3 length: 15; V gene: TRBV6-1; CDR3 protein: CASSESRTGGYEQYF; CDR3 DNA: TGTGCCAGCAGTGAATCAAGGACAGGGGGCTACGAGCAGTACTTC
J gene: TRBJ1-5; clone size: once; D gene: .; CDR3 length: 14; V gene: TRBV2; CDR3 protein: CASRQGGPYQPQHF; CDR3 DNA: TGTGCCAGCAGACAGGGTGGCCCTTATCAGCCCCAGCATTTT
J gene: TRBJ1-1; clone size: .; D gene: TRBD1; CDR3 length: 18; V gene: TRBV5-6; CDR3 protein: CASSHPSSGQGARTEAFF; CDR3 DNA: TGTGCCAGCAGCCATCCCAGTTCGGGACAGGGGGCGCGGACTGAAGCTTTCTTT
J gene: TRBJ2-4; clone size: .; D gene: .; CDR3 length: 13; V gene: TRBV27; CDR3 protein: CASSSSERYIQYF; CDR3 DNA: TGTGCCAGCAGTTCATCCGAACGGTACATTCAGTACTTC
J gene: TRBJ1-6; clone size: .; D gene: .; CDR3 length: 19; V gene: TRBV19; CDR3 protein: CASSWQLGFGSSYNSPLHF; CDR3 DNA: TGTGCCAGTAGTTGGCAGCTGGGATTCGGGAGCTCCTATAATTCACCCCTCCACTTT
J gene: TRBJ1-6; clone size: .; D gene: TRBD1; CDR3 length: 15; V gene: TRBV11-2; CDR3 protein: CASSARQGRNSPLHF; CDR3 DNA: TGTGCCAGCAGCGCAAGACAGGGTCGTAATTCACCCCTCCACTTT
J gene: TRBJ1-1; clone size: .; D gene: TRBD1; CDR3 length: 12; V gene: TRBV13; CDR3 protein: CASSPGQGGAFF; CDR3 DNA: TGTGCCAGCAGCCCAGGACAGGGAGGAGCTTTCTTT